These T cell receptor beta chains were read from a single sample in a study of lymphopenia after photon versus proton radiotherapy. Only in-frame clones appear in the TCRdb table, and some are missing; sequencing was by immunoSEQ multiplex PCR. The sample carries 70,000 to 95,000 clones, about 86% recorded once. The source was peripheral blood, collected from a patient treated with proton-based radiotherapy. The source is a man in his sixties with pancreatic cancer. CDR3s include the opening cysteine and the closing phenylalanine or tryptophan. D genes are given only for firm matches. Clone size, where shown, is once, few, many, or a class for clones that have expanded.

J: TRBJ1-2; D: TRBD1; V: TRBV28; size: NA; CDR3: CASRLTGTGASYGYTF; DNA: TGTGCCAGCAGGTTAACCGGGACAGGGGCGTCCTATGGCTACACCTTC
J: TRBJ2-7; D: NA; V: TRBV7-9; size: NA; CDR3: CASRGRDEPYEQYF; DNA: TGTGCCAGCAGGGGCAGGGACGAACCCTACGAGCAGTACTTC
J: TRBJ2-5; D: NA; V: TRBV30; size: few; CDR3: CAWIDRKETQYF; DNA: TGTGCCTGGATCGACAGAAAAGAGACCCAGTACTTC
J: TRBJ2-1; D: NA; V: TRBV10-2; size: NA; CDR3: CASSDSRRHSYNEQFF; DNA: TGCGCCAGCAGTGACTCTAGGCGGCACTCCTACAATGAGCAGTTCTTC
J: TRBJ2-7; D: NA; V: TRBV15; size: few; CDR3: CATSKGGYEQYF; DNA: TGTGCCACCAGCAAGGGTGGGTACGAGCAGTACTTC
J: TRBJ2-7; D: NA; V: TRBV28; size: NA; CDR3: CASSFHRDEQYF; DNA: TGTGCCAGCAGTTTCCACAGGGACGAGCAGTACTTC
J: TRBJ2-5; D: NA; V: TRBV11-3; size: NA; CDR3: CASSSGPAETQYF; DNA: TGTGCCAGCAGCTCCGGGCCGGCGGAGACCCAGTACTTC
J: TRBJ1-3; D: NA; V: TRBV5-5; size: NA; CDR3: CASSLTGQNTRSGNTIYF; DNA: TGTGCCAGCAGCCTCACAGGGCAGAATACCCGCTCTGGAAACACCATATATTTT
J: TRBJ2-7; D: TRBD2; V: TRBV29-1; size: NA; CDR3: CSAGTSSHEQYF; DNA: TGCAGCGCCGGGACTAGCTCCCACGAGCAGTACTTC
J: TRBJ2-7; D: NA; V: TRBV7-2; size: NA; CDR3: CASSSRRNYEQYF; DNA: TGTGCCAGCAGCTCGCGTAGAAACTACGAGCAGTACTTC
J: TRBJ1-2; D: NA; V: TRBV4-1; size: NA; CDR3: CASGREDYGYTF; DNA: TGCGCCAGTGGTCGGGAGGACTATGGCTACACCTTC
J: TRBJ1-5; D: NA; V: TRBV9; size: few; CDR3: CASSVEGSSNQPQHF; DNA: TGTGCCAGCAGCGTAGAGGGGTCTAGCAATCAGCCCCAGCATTTT
J: TRBJ1-4; D: NA; V: TRBV7-9; size: NA; CDR3: CASRSHRDPNEKLFF; DNA: TGTGCCAGCAGGTCGCACAGGGACCCTAATGAAAAACTGTTTTTT
J: TRBJ2-1; D: TRBD2; V: TRBV28; size: NA; CDR3: CASSDKTSGRAYNEQFF; DNA: TGTGCCAGCAGTGACAAGACTAGCGGGAGGGCCTACAATGAGCAGTTCTTC
J: TRBJ1-2; D: TRBD1; V: TRBV11-3; size: few; CDR3: CASSSGTGGAGGYTF; DNA: TGTGCCAGCAGCTCCGGGACAGGGGGCGCGGGTGGCTACACCTTC
J: TRBJ2-1; D: TRBD2; V: TRBV6-4; size: NA; CDR3: CASSVRAGGPNEQFF; DNA: TGTGCCAGCAGTGTACGAGCGGGAGGGCCGAATGAGCAGTTCTTC
J: TRBJ1-5; D: NA; V: TRBV30; size: NA; CDR3: CAWSSDRPNQPQHF; DNA: TGTGCCTGGAGCTCGGACAGACCTAATCAGCCCCAGCATTTT
J: TRBJ2-1; D: NA; V: TRBV4-1; size: NA; CDR3: CASSQIYGEQFF; DNA: TGCGCCAGCAGCCAAATTTACGGTGAGCAGTTCTTC
J: TRBJ2-1; D: TRBD2; V: TRBV10-3; size: NA; CDR3: CAIGTRGNEQFF; DNA: TGTGCCATCGGGACTAGGGGAAATGAGCAGTTCTTC
J: TRBJ2-5; D: TRBD2; V: TRBV11-2; size: NA; CDR3: CASSLGGTSNLETQYF; DNA: TGTGCCAGCAGCTTAGGCGGGACTAGTAACCTTGAGACCCAGTACTTC
J: TRBJ2-1; D: TRBD2; V: TRBV15; size: NA; CDR3: CATSRDLTSGAYNEQFF; DNA: TGTGCCACCAGCAGAGATTTAACTAGCGGGGCCTACAATGAGCAGTTCTTC
J: TRBJ1-1; D: NA; V: TRBV5-1; size: NA; CDR3: CASRDRVTKNTEAFF; DNA: TGCGCCAGCAGAGATAGAGTGACAAAGAACACTGAAGCTTTCTTT
J: TRBJ2-5; D: NA; V: TRBV13; size: NA; CDR3: CASSALLAKQETQYF; DNA: TGTGCCAGCAGCGCCTTATTAGCGAAACAAGAGACCCAGTACTTC
J: TRBJ2-3; D: TRBD1; V: TRBV11-2; size: few; CDR3: CASSFHQGVTDTQYF; DNA: TGTGCCAGCAGCTTCCATCAGGGGGTCACAGATACGCAGTATTTT
J: TRBJ2-2; D: NA; V: TRBV18; size: few; CDR3: CASSPQQGSGELFF; DNA: TGTGCCAGCTCACCTCAACAGGGCTCCGGGGAGCTGTTTTTT
J: TRBJ1-5; D: NA; V: TRBV6-6; size: NA; CDR3: CASRWTDERQPQHF; DNA: TGTGCCAGCAGATGGACAGACGAGAGGCAGCCCCAGCATTTT
J: TRBJ2-1; D: TRBD2; V: TRBV11-1; size: NA; CDR3: CASSLKFGGGGEQFF; DNA: TGTGCCAGCAGCTTAAAGTTTGGCGGGGGGGGCGAGCAGTTCTTC
J: TRBJ1-1; D: NA; V: TRBV28; size: NA; CDR3: CASSLSPGNTEAFF; DNA: TGTGCCAGCAGTTTATCCCCAGGGAACACTGAAGCTTTCTTT
J: TRBJ1-5; D: NA; V: TRBV27; size: NA; CDR3: CASSLVGLGNQPQHF; DNA: TGTGCCAGCAGTTTAGTGGGGCTTGGCAATCAGCCCCAGCATTTT
J: TRBJ1-5; D: NA; V: TRBV28; size: NA; CDR3: CASASGRNQPQHF; DNA: TGTGCCAGCGCCTCGGGTCGCAATCAGCCCCAGCATTTT
J: TRBJ2-7; D: NA; V: TRBV5-1; size: NA; CDR3: CASRLGQLMAGALLEQYF; DNA: TGCGCCAGCAGGCTAGGGCAGTTGATGGCGGGGGCCCTCCTCGAGCAGTACTTC
J: TRBJ2-5; D: TRBD2; V: TRBV10-3; size: NA; CDR3: CAISERLAGGQETQYF; DNA: TGTGCCATCAGTGAGCGGCTAGCGGGAGGGCAAGAGACCCAGTACTTC
J: TRBJ1-2; D: TRBD1; V: TRBV13; size: NA; CDR3: CASSLTETGGDGYTF; DNA: TGTGCCAGCAGCCTCACCGAGACAGGGGGCGATGGCTACACCTTC
J: TRBJ2-2; D: NA; V: TRBV10-2; size: NA; CDR3: CASSESNRLPNTGELFF; DNA: TGCGCCAGCAGTGAGTCGAACCGACTACCGAACACCGGGGAGCTGTTTTTT
J: TRBJ1-1; D: TRBD1; V: TRBV19; size: NA; CDR3: CASSRTGGYSNTEAFF; DNA: TGTGCCAGTAGCAGAACAGGGGGCTATTCTAACACTGAAGCTTTCTTT
J: TRBJ2-1; D: TRBD1; V: TRBV5-1; size: NA; CDR3: CASSTGQGRNEQFF; DNA: TGCGCCAGCAGCACGGGACAGGGACGAAATGAGCAGTTCTTC
J: TRBJ2-7; D: TRBD1; V: TRBV18; size: NA; CDR3: CASSQNSGQGAYEQYF; DNA: TGTGCCAGCTCACAAAACTCGGGACAGGGGGCCTACGAGCAGTACTTC